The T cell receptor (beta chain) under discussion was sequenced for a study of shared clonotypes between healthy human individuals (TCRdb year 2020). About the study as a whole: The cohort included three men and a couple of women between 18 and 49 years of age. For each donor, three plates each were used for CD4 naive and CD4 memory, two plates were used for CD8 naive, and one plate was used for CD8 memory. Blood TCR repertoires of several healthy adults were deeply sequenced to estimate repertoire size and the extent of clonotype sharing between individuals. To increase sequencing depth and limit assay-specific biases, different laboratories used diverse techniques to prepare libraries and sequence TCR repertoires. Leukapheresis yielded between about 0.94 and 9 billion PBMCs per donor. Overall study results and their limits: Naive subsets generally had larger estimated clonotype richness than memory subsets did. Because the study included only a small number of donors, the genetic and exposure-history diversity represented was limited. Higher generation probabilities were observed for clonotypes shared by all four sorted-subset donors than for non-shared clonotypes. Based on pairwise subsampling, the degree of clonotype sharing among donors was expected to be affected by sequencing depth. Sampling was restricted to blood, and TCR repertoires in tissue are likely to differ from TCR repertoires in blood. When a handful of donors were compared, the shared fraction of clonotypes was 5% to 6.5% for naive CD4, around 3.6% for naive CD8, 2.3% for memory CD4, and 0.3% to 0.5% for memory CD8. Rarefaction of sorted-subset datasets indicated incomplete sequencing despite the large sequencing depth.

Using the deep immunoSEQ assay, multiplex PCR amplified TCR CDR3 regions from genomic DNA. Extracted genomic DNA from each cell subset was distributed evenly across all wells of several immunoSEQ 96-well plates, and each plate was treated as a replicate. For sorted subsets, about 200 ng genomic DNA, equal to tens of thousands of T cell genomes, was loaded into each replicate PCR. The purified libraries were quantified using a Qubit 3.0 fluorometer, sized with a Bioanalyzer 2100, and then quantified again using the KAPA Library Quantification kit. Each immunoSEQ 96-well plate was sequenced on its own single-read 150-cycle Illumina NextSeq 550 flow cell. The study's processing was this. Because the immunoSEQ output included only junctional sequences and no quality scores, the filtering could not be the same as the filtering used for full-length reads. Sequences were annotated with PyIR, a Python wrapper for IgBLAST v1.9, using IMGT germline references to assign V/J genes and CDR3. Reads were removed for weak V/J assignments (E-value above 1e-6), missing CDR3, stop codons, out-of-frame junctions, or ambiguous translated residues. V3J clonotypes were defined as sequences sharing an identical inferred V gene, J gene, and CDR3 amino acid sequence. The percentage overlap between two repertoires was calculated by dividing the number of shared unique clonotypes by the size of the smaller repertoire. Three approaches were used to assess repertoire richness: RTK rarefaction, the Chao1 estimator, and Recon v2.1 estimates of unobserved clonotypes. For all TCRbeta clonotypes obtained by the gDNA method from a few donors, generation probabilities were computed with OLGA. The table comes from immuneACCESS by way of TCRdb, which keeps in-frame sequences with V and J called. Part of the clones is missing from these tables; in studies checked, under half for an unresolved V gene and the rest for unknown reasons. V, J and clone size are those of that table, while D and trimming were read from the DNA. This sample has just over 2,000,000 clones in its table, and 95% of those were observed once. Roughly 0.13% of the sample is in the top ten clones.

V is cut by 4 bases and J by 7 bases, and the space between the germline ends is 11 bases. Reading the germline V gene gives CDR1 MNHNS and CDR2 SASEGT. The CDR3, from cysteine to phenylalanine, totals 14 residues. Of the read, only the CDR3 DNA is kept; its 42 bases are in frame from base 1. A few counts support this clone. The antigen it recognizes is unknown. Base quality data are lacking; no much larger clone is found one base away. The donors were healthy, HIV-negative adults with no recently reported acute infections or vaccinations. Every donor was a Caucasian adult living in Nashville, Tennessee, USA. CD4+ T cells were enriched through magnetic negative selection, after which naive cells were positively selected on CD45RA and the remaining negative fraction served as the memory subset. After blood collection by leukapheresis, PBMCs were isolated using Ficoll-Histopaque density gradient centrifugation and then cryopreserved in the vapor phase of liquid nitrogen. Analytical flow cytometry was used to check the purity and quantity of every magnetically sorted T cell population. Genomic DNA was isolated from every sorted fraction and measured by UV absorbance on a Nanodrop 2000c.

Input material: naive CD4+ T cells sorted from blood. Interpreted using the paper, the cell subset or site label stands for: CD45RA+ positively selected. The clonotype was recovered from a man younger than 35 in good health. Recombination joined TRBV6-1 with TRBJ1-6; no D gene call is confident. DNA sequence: TGTGCCAGCAGTGTCGCGCTTGGGAATTCACCCCTCCACTTT. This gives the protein CASSVALGNSPLHF.